The 29 T cell receptor beta chains listed next were all sequenced from one sample in a study of CD8 T cells in Susac syndrome. RNA totalling roughly 0.45 to 1 ug underwent reverse transcription with random hexamers. MiXCR, run by TCRdb on the immunoSEQ multiplex PCR reads, gives a single entry per CDR3 protein. This sample has some 210,000 distinct CDR3 sequences, with 94% found just once. Sequenced input: CD4+ T cells from PBMCs. The receptors derive from a human donor with Susac syndrome.

The genes are TRBV15 and TRBJ2-7, with D possibly being TRBD1 or TRBD2 (5 bases each). The CDR3 totals 14 residues. CDR1 is LNHNV and CDR2 is YYDKDF in the germline V gene (reference sequence). V was trimmed by 0 bases and J by 5 bases, leaving 11 bases between them. DNA of the CDR3: TGTGCCACCAGCAGAGATCGAATGGGGGACGAGCAGTACTTC. Translated: CATSRDRMGDEQYF.

The gene calls are TRBV12-3 or TRBV12-4 and TRBJ1-4; no definite D call. V shed 7 bases and J shed 0 bases, with 9 bases lying between them. This CDR3 is built from 14 residues. The CDR3 sequence: CASTHSPTNEKLFF. For the CDR3, the DNA is TGTGCCAGCACCCACAGCCCAACTAATGAAAAACTGTTTTTT.

The chain combines TRBV4-3 with TRBJ1-1; a weak D match, TRBD1 (5 bases). V lost 0 bases and J lost 2, with 10 bases in between. The CDR3 is made up of 15 amino acids. Germline CDR1 is LGHNA and CDR2 is YSLEER. The CDR3 reads CASSQDADINTEAFF. CDR3 coding DNA: TGCGCCAGCAGCCAAGATGCGGACATCAACACTGAAGCTTTCTTT.

The chain joins TRBV5-1 to TRBJ1-6; D is perhaps TRBD1 (5 bases). From germline, CDR1 is SGHRS and CDR2 YFSETQ. This CDR3 region has 15 residues. Deletions cut 0 bases from V and 9 bases from J, with 13 bases between. As DNA, the CDR3 is TGCGCCAGCAGCTTGGCCGGGGGAGGTGGTTCACCCCTCCACTTT. It is translated as CASSLAGGGGSPLHF.

V is TRBV10-2 and J is TRBJ1-6, with D perhaps matching TRBD1 (5 bases). CDR3 size: 15 residues. V was clipped by 0 bases and J by 6 bases, with 9 bases between them. The germline V gene has CDR1 WSHSY and CDR2 SAAADI. CDR3 nucleotides: TGCGCCAGCAGTGAGTCCGGGGGATCTAATTCACCCCTCCACTTT. Protein sequence: CASSESGGSNSPLHF.

V and J are TRBV30 and TRBJ2-7; 7 bases align to TRBD1. CDR3 length: 12 amino acids. V dropped 5 bases and J dropped 6; count of bases not matched to a gene: 7. CDR1 is GTSNPN, CDR2 SVGIG, per germline (reference sequence). In DNA form, the CDR3 reads TGTGCCTGGGACAGGGTCGTAAGCGAGCAGTACTTC. This encodes CAWDRVVSEQYF.

The chain carries TRBV6-2 or TRBV6-3 and TRBJ1-1; perhaps TRBD1 as D (5 bases). Trimming shortened V by 5 bases and J by 7 bases, and 11 bases separated the two germline ends. This CDR3 contains 12 residues. The germline V gene has CDR1 MNHEY and CDR2 SVGEGT. The CDR3: CASSDRDGEAFF. CDR3 DNA: TGTGCCAGCAGTGACCGGGACGGTGAAGCTTTCTTT.

This sequence joins TRBV9 and TRBJ1-1; D remains unclear. V dropped 0 bases and J dropped 6 bases, with 12 bases sitting between them. This CDR3 contains 14 residues. CDR1 SGDLS and CDR2 YYNGEE come from the germline V gene. In nucleotides, the CDR3 is TGTGCCAGCAGCGTAGTTCCAGACGTCTCTGAAGCTTTCTTT. It encodes CASSVVPDVSEAFF.

The J gene is TRBJ1-1, the V gene TRBV7-3; 7 positions match TRBD1. The CDR3 runs 15 residues. Per the germline V gene, CDR1 is SGHTA and CDR2 is FQGTGA. The ends lost 5 bases at V and 0 bases at J; junction bases unmatched: 6. The CDR3 nucleotides are TGTGCCAGCAGCAAACCGGGACAGATGAACACTGAAGCTTTCTTT. Translation gives CASSKPGQMNTEAFF.

This sequence joins TRBV28 and TRBJ1-2, with 7 bases aligning to TRBD1. With 7 bases clipped from V and 7 bases from J, the junction kept 6 bases outside the gene matches. This CDR3 is built from 12 residues. CDR1 and CDR2 from the germline V gene are MDHEN and SYDVKM. The CDR3 DNA is TGTGCCAGCAAAGGGGGCGTACGTGGCTACACCTTC. It specifies CASKGGVRGYTF.

The V gene is TRBV3-1, the J gene TRBJ2-3, with D perhaps TRBD2 (5 bases). The CDR3 totals 13 residues. Per the germline V gene, CDR1 is LGHDT and CDR2 is YNNKEL (reference sequence). The V gene lost 3 bases and the J gene lost 6 bases, with 10 bases spanning the gap. Here the CDR3 reads CASSHSVADTQYF. As DNA, the CDR3 is TGTGCCAGCAGCCATTCCGTAGCGGATACGCAGTATTTT.

This rearrangement joins TRBV4-2 to TRBJ1-3, with 8 bases fitting TRBD1. The CDR3 is 18 residues long. Germline V gene sequence: CDR1 LGHNA, CDR2 YNFKEQ. V was pared by 2 bases and J by 0 bases, with 9 bases of the junction left unmatched. CDR3: CASSQTFRQGSSGNTIYF. The CDR3, as DNA: TGTGCCAGCAGCCAAACCTTTCGACAGGGGAGCTCTGGAAACACCATATATTTT.

V usage is TRBV2 and J usage is TRBJ1-2; maybe TRBD1 (5 bases). The V end was cut by 9 bases, the J end by 8 bases, with 19 bases between. Germline V lookup: CDR1 SNHLY, CDR2 FYNNEI. The length of the CDR3 is 13 residues. The CDR3, as DNA: TGTGCCAGGGGGCGATCCGCTGAGGGAGGCTACACCTTC. Protein product: CARGRSAEGGYTF.

This chain connects TRBV7-9 to TRBJ2-7, with D maybe TRBD1 (8 bases). This CDR3 contains 17 residues. Per the germline V gene, CDR1 is SEHNR and CDR2 is FQNEAQ (reference sequence). The V gene lost 6 bases and the J gene lost 9 bases, with 30 bases spanning the gap. The CDR3 loop is CASSSAWEGQDVAGQYF. CDR3 nucleotides: TGTGCCAGCAGTTCTGCATGGGAGGGACAGGACGTTGCTGGGCAGTACTTC.

The V call is TRBV4-2, the J call TRBJ2-7; 9 nucleotides line up with TRBD1. Germline V gene data show CDR1 as LGHNA and CDR2 as YNFKEQ. Unmatched junction bases numbered 12, after V lost 1 base and J lost 5 bases. The CDR3 extends over 17 amino acids. The CDR3 coding sequence is TGTGCCAGCAGCCAAGGTCCCCGTAACAGGGGGCGAGACGAGCAGTACTTC. Its protein product is CASSQGPRNRGRDEQYF.

The chain employs TRBV27 and TRBJ2-6; D gene unclear. Germline CDR1 is MNHEY and CDR2 is SMNVEV (reference sequence). V dropped 5 bases and J dropped 2 bases, with 13 bases sitting between them. CDR3 size: 16 residues. CDR3 sequence: CASSPRVTPGANVLTF. The CDR3 coding sequence is TGTGCCAGCAGTCCAAGGGTCACCCCTGGGGCCAACGTCCTGACTTTC.

The rearrangement links TRBV28 to TRBJ1-2; D perhaps matches TRBD1 (5 bases). The CDR3 is made up of 12 amino acids. Trimming cost V 6 bases and J 6 bases, with 11 bases left between them. Germline loops: CDR1 MDHEN, CDR2 SYDVKM. Written as DNA, the CDR3 is TGTGCCAGCAGCGGATCAGGGAATGGCTACACCTTC. Encoded protein: CASSGSGNGYTF.

The V gene is TRBV7-8, the J gene TRBJ2-7; 9 bases fit TRBD1. Germline V CDR1 and CDR2: SGHVS, FQNEAQ. The CDR3 contains 14 residues. V was clipped by 5 bases and J by 3 bases; unmatched bases: 5. The CDR3 region is CASSPGTGYYEQYF. CDR3 DNA sequence: TGTGCCAGCAGCCCGGGGACAGGGTACTACGAGCAGTACTTC.

The chain is built from TRBV9 and TRBJ1-5, with D maybe TRBD1 (5 bases). V was clipped by 4 bases and J by 5 bases, with 13 bases between them. This CDR3 is 14 amino acids long. Germline lookup yields CDR1 SGDLS and CDR2 YYNGEE. This chain's CDR3 is CASSMGLSDQPQHF. CDR3 sequence (DNA): TGTGCCAGCAGCATGGGACTTTCAGATCAGCCCCAGCATTTT.

The V and J genes are TRBV29-1 and TRBJ1-5, with D tentatively TRBD1 (5 bases). The CDR3 spans 12 residues. V lost 4 bases, J lost 4 bases, and 8 bases lay in between. The germline gives CDR1 SQVTM, CDR2 ANQGSEA. Written as DNA, the CDR3 is TGCAGCGTTGCAGGGAATAATCAGCCCCAGCATTTT. Its protein product is CSVAGNNQPQHF.

This clonotype appeared a single time. The chain joins TRBV12-3 or TRBV12-4 to TRBJ1-2; no reliable D call. The CDR3 is 14 amino acids. Between the trimmed V and J ends, which lost 6 bases and 0 bases, there was a span of 11 bases. The CDR3 coding sequence is TGTGCCAGCAGATACCGGGATGCTAACTATGGCTACACCTTC. Translated, it gives CASRYRDANYGYTF.

This clonotype was seen just once. The genes are TRBV3-1 and TRBJ2-7; no firm D call. CDR3 length: 14 amino acids. Trimming took 0 bases from V and 5 from J, leaving 11 bases between them. CDR1 and CDR2 from the germline V gene are LGHDT and YNNKEL (reference sequence). CDR3 sequence reads: CASSQDASGHEQYF. CDR3 bases: TGTGCCAGCAGCCAAGATGCGTCCGGGCACGAGCAGTACTTC.

The chain uses TRBV29-1 and TRBJ1-2, with D hard to call. CDR1 and CDR2 (germline): SQVTM, ANQGSEA. V was shortened by 3 bases and J by 5 bases, with 10 bases between the two germline ends. CDR3 length: 12 residues. CDR3 residues: CSVDQSIYGYTF. As DNA, the CDR3 is TGCAGCGTTGACCAATCAATTTATGGCTACACCTTC.

The chain links TRBV20-1 to TRBJ2-5; 7 bases line up with TRBD1. The V gene end was trimmed by 3 bases and the J gene end by 5 bases; junction bases not matched to a gene: 9. CDR1 and CDR2 from the germline V gene are DFQATT and SNEGSKA (reference sequence). The CDR3 loop spans 14 amino acids. The CDR3: CSAREGGRDETQYF. The CDR3 nucleotides read TGCAGTGCTAGGGAAGGGGGCAGGGATGAGACCCAGTACTTC.

The CDR3 DNA reads TGTGCCAGCAGCCGCGGGGTGGGGAAGACAGATACGCAGTATTTT. Its translation is CASSRGVGKTDTQYF. The genes are TRBV4-2 and TRBJ2-3; D possibly corresponds to TRBD2 (6 bases). V lost 4 bases, J lost 3 bases, and 14 bases lay in between. The germline V gene encodes CDR1 LGHNA and CDR2 YNFKEQ. The CDR3 length is 15 residues.

The CDR3 loop reads CASNPMWGNEQYF. The CDR3 DNA reads TGTGCCAGCAACCCCATGTGGGGCAACGAGCAGTACTTC. The chain has TRBV5-6 and TRBJ2-7; D possibly corresponds to TRBD1 (5 bases). Germline V gene lookup returns CDR1 SGHDT and CDR2 YYEEEE. CDR3 size: 13 residues. V lost 6 bases to trimming and J lost 5 bases, with 15 bases between them. The full variable domain, with the rest looked up from reference TRBV5-6 and TRBJ2-7, is DAGVTQSPTHLIKTRGQQVTLRCSPKSGHDTVSWYQQALGQGPQFIFQYYEEEERQRGNFPDRFSGHQFPNYSSELNVNALLLGDSALYLCASNPMWGNEQYFGPGTRLTVT.

The chain links TRBV19 to TRBJ1-6; 7 bases fit TRBD1. Germline CDR1 and CDR2: LNHDA and SQIVND (reference sequence). This CDR3 has 15 residues. V shed 3 bases, J shed 4 bases, and the junction held 3 bases outside the gene matches. CDR3 coding DNA: TGTGCCAGTAGTATTCCGGGACAGTATAATTCACCCCTCCACTTT. This codes for CASSIPGQYNSPLHF.

The gene calls are TRBV24-1 and TRBJ1-3; 9 positions match TRBD1. Germline trimming cut 7 bases from V and 2 bases from J; bases unmatched to any gene: 2. Germline V CDR1 and CDR2: KGHDR, SFDVKD. CDR3 size: 14 residues. The CDR3 nucleotides are TGTGCCACCAGCGGACAGGGGACTGGAAACACCATATATTTT. Residues: CATSGQGTGNTIYF.

This clonotype showed up just once. V is TRBV27 and J is TRBJ1-2, with D maybe TRBD1 (6 bases). V gave up 3 bases and J gave up 7 bases, with 18 bases separating them. The V gene's germline CDR1 is MNHEY and CDR2 SMNVEV (reference sequence). CDR3 length: 15 amino acids. This chain's CDR3 is CASSFTGIILGGYTF. In DNA, the CDR3 is TGTGCCAGCAGTTTTACAGGGATTATTCTGGGTGGCTACACCTTC.